A single sample is the source of the 2 T cell receptor beta chains below, sequenced in a study of cytomegalovirus exposure and HLA in healthy donors. PCR amplification relied on 60 Vbeta primers (plus 13 Jbeta primers). Libraries were prepared by immunoSEQ multiplex PCR; TCRdb keeps only in-frame clonotypes and omits some of them. The sample shows about 130,000 clones, around 85% of them seen only once. The specimen was PBMCs. The receptors derive from a man younger than 35 in good health and CMV-seropositive.

This clone was seen only once. V usage is TRBV19 and J usage is TRBJ1-4; maybe TRBD1 (5 bases). The V and J ends lost 3 bases and 4 bases respectively, with 12 bases between them. Per germline, CDR1 LNHDA and CDR2 SQIVND (reference sequence). The CDR3 runs 15 residues. CDR3 amino acids: CASSINWGVNEKLFF. DNA of the CDR3: TGTGCCAGTAGTATTAATTGGGGCGTTAATGAAAAACTGTTTTTT.

The CDR3 region has the DNA TGTGCCAGCAGTGCCTACCGGGACAGCGTGAACACTGAAGCTTTCTTT. It codes for CASSAYRDSVNTEAFF. The chain uses TRBV25-1 and TRBJ1-1; 7 positions agree with TRBD1. This CDR3 has 16 residues. V lost 4 bases and J lost 0; bases outside the gene matches: 8. CDR1 and CDR2 (germline): MGHDK, SYGVNS.